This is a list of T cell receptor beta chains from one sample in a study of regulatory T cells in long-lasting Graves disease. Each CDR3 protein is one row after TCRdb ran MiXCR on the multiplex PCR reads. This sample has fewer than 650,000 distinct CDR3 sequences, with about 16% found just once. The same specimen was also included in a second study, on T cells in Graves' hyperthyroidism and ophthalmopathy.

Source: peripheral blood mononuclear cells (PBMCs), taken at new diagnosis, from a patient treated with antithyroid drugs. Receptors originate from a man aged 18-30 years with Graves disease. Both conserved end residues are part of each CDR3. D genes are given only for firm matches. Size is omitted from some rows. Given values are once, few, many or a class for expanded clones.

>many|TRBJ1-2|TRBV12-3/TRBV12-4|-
CAASRTDNYGYTF
TGTGCCGCCTCTAGGACAGACAACTATGGCTACACCTTC
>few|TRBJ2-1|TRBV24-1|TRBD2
CATSDAVAGEGFNEQFF
TGTGCCACCAGTGACGCGGTAGCGGGAGAGGGGTTCAATGAGCAGTTCTTC
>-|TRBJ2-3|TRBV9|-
CASSVAPLTDTQYF
TGTGCCAGCAGCGTAGCGCCACTCACAGATACGCAGTATTTT
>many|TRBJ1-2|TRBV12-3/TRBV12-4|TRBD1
CASSPPNRGGDGYTF
TGTGCCAGCAGTCCCCCGAACAGGGGGGGCGATGGCTACACCTTC
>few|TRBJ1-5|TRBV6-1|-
CASSLQGVLNQPQHF
TGTGCCAGCAGTCTTCAAGGGGTCCTGAATCAGCCCCAGCATTTT
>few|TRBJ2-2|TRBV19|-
CASRSNRVAGELFF
TGTGCCAGTAGGTCCAACAGGGTGGCCGGGGAGCTGTTTTTT
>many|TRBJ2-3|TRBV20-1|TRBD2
CSARCASGSCTDTQYF
TGCAGTGCTAGGTGCGCTAGCGGGAGTTGTACAGATACGCAGTATTTT
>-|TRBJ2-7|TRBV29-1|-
CSVGGQNGPRGAYEQYF
TGCAGCGTAGGGGGACAGAATGGGCCACGGGGGGCTTACGAGCAGTACTTC
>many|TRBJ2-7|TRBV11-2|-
CASRVAGGGTYEQYF
TGTGCCAGCCGCGTGGCGGGCGGAGGGACCTACGAGCAGTACTTC
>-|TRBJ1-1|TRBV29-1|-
CSVRAVNTEAFF
TGCAGCGTTCGGGCGGTTAACACTGAAGCTTTCTTT
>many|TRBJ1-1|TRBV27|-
CASSLSWRDMNTEAFF
TGTGCCAGCAGTTTATCGTGGAGGGACATGAACACTGAAGCTTTCTTT
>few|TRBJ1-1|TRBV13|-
CASSFRTVDLTEAFF
TGTGCCAGCAGCTTCCGTACCGTGGACTTGACTGAAGCTTTCTTT
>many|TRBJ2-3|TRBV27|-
CASSLSSLSTDTQYF
TGTGCCAGCAGTTTATCTAGTTTGAGCACAGATACGCAGTATTTT
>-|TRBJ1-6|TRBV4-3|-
CASSQRTAGSSYNSPLHF
TGCGCCAGCAGCCAACGCACAGCGGGGAGCTCCTATAATTCACCCCTCCACTTT
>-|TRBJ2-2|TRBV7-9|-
CASSLVWGATTSNTGELFF
TGTGCCAGCAGCTTAGTGTGGGGGGCGACAACCTCGAACACCGGGGAGCTGTTTTTT
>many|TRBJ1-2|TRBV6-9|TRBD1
CASSYTGQGADYGYTF
TGTGCCAGCAGTTACACGGGACAGGGGGCGGACTATGGCTACACCTTC
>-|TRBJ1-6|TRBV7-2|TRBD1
CASSIQGAYNSPLHF
TGTGCCAGCAGCATACAGGGGGCCTATAATTCACCCCTCCACTTT
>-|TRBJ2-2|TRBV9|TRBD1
CASSIPGQGAGWTGELFF
TGTGCCAGCAGCATACCGGGACAGGGGGCCGGGTGGACCGGGGAGCTGTTTTTT
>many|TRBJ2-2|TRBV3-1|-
CASSPGRSNTGELFF
TGTGCCAGCAGCCCTGGGAGATCGAACACCGGGGAGCTGTTTTTT
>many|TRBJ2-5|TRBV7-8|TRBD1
CASSLPPAGGLTQYF
TGTGCCAGCAGCTTACCCCCCGCAGGGGGCTTGACCCAGTACTTC
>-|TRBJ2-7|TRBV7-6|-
CASSLVTGDEQYF
TGTGCCAGCAGCTTAGTAACGGGTGACGAGCAGTACTTC
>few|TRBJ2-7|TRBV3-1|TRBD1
CASSQRDRGYAYEQYF
TGTGCCAGCAGCCAACGTGACAGGGGCTACGCGTACGAGCAGTACTTC
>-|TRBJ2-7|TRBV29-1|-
CSVEGADPSYEQYF
TGCAGCGTTGAAGGGGCCGACCCCTCCTACGAGCAGTACTTC
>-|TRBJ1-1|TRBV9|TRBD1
CASSVGGTGGEEAFF
TGTGCCAGCAGCGTAGGGGGGACAGGGGGTGAGGAAGCTTTCTTT
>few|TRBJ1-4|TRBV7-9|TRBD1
CAGHRDRNEKLFF
TGTGCCGGCCATCGGGACAGGAATGAAAAACTGTTTTTT
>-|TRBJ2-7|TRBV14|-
CASSHVTYEQYF
TGTGCCAGCAGCCACGTGACCTACGAGCAGTACTTC
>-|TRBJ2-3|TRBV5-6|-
CASSLAEDTQYF
TGTGCCAGCAGCTTGGCCGAAGATACGCAGTATTTT
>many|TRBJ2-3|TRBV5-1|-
CASSLAPPQATDTQYF
TGCGCCAGCAGCTTGGCTCCGCCTCAGGCAACAGATACGCAGTATTTT
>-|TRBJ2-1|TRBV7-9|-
CASSLGGSYNGQFF
TGTGCCAGCAGCTTAGGGGGGAGCTACAATGGGCAGTTCTTC
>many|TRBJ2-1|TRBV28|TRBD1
CASSPWTGRDEQFF
TGTGCCAGCAGTCCCTGGACAGGGCGCGATGAGCAGTTCTTC
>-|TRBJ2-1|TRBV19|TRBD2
CASSIWTSGRAPGYNEQFF
TGTGCCAGTAGTATCTGGACTAGCGGGAGGGCTCCCGGGTACAATGAGCAGTTCTTC
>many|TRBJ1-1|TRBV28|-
CASSFFGTEAFF
TGTGCCAGCAGTTTTTTTGGCACTGAAGCTTTCTTT
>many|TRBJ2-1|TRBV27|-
CASSYAGNEQFF
TGTGCCAGCAGTTATGCGGGCAATGAGCAGTTCTTC
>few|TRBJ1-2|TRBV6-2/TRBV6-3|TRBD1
CASSVTTGGDGYTF
TGTGCCAGCAGTGTGACGACAGGGGGCGATGGCTACACCTTC
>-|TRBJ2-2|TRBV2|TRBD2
CASNQAGDTGELFF
TGTGCCAGCAATCAGGCGGGAGACACCGGGGAGCTGTTTTTT
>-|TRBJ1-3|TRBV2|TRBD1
CASSDGTGWSGNTIYF
TGTGCCAGCAGTGATGGGACAGGTTGGTCTGGAAACACCATATATTTT
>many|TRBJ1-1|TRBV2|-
CASSEEGWVTEAFF
TGTGCCAGCAGTGAAGAGGGGTGGGTCACTGAAGCTTTCTTT
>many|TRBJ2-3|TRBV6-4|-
CASSVTSTDTQYF
TGTGCCAGCAGTGTGACTAGCACAGATACGCAGTATTTT
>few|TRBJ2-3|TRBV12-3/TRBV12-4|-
CASSPGTPVADTQYF
TGTGCCAGCAGCCCTGGGACGCCGGTGGCAGATACGCAGTATTTT
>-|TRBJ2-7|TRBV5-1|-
CANHVGTDTYEQYF
TGCGCCAACCACGTGGGGACGGACACCTACGAGCAGTACTTC
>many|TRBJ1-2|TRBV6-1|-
CASSGPSGRGANYGYTF
TGTGCCAGCAGTGGCCCCTCGGGGCGGGGAGCTAACTATGGCTACACCTTC
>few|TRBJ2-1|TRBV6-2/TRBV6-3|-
CASSQSLSSNEQFF
TGTGCCAGCAGTCAATCCTTATCTTCCAATGAGCAGTTCTTC